This T cell receptor (beta chain) came from a study of T cell repertoires in cytomegalovirus infection. Whole-study context: Recently identified HLA-C-restricted CMV epitopes were among the peptides used. In public TCR beta signatures, there were indications of both CMV infection and matching HLA type.

Study-level results: Dominant in the ex vivo response were TCR beta clonotypes restricted by HLA-C and specific for CMV.

This clonotype was recorded a few times. Its antigen is currently unknown. TCRdb reanalysed the reads using MiXCR and keeps one entry per CDR3 protein. The profile shows about 830,000 distinct CDR3 sequences, around a third of them singletons. This sample comprised cultured CD8+ T cells from PBMCs, obtained from culture after CMV antigen stimulation. The receptor was derived from a human donor in good health (CMV status not recorded). Some clones in this sample may be carry-over from other donors' samples.

CDR3 region: CASSYFTSGAQETQYF. The CDR3 coding sequence is TGTGCCAGCAGTTATTTCACTAGCGGGGCCCAAGAGACCCAGTACTTC. This chain connects TRBV6-5 to TRBJ2-5; 10 nucleotides align to TRBD2. J lost 1 base, V lost 3 bases, and 5 bases had no gene match. Per the germline V gene, CDR1 is MNHEY and CDR2 is SVGAGI. This CDR3 spans 16 amino acids.